The 6 T cell receptor beta chains listed next were all sequenced from one sample in a study of T cell repertoires in cytomegalovirus infection. Via MiXCR, TCRdb re-called the reads, giving one row per CDR3 protein. The sample holds over 100,000 distinct CDR3 sequences, around 28% seen once. No antigens are known for them. The specimen comprised CD8+ T cells from cultured PBMCs, sampled from culture after CMV antigen stimulation. The receptors originated from a human donor in good health (CMV status not recorded). Some clones in this sample may be carry-over from other donors' samples.

This clonotype appeared many times. CDR3 sequence: CASSSERGLGDTEAFF. The CDR3 region has the DNA TGTGCCAGCAGCTCAGAGAGAGGTCTCGGGGACACTGAAGCTTTCTTT. The rearrangement uses TRBV2 and TRBJ1-1; D ambiguous. The CDR3 contains 16 residues. With 6 bases removed from V and 3 bases from J, the gap between germline ends came to 20 bases. In germline, CDR1 is SNHLY, CDR2 FYNNEI.

This clonotype appeared once. The chain uses TRBV7-2 and TRBJ1-6; D gene ambiguous. CDR1 SGHTA and CDR2 FQGNSA come from the germline V gene. V was cut by 1 base and J by 9 bases, with 19 bases left in between. The CDR3 covers 17 residues. CDR3 DNA sequence: TGTGCCAGCAGCTTAGAGAGTTCGGGGTTAATGGGTTCACCCCTCCACTTT. The encoded protein is CASSLESSGLMGSPLHF.

Only a few counts were recorded for this clonotype. The rearrangement links TRBV12-3 or TRBV12-4 to TRBJ1-6, with D uncertain. V lost 5 bases, J lost 7 bases, and 18 bases lay in between. This CDR3 region has 16 residues. The CDR3 loop is CASSPPPGAGNSPLHF. As DNA, the CDR3 is TGTGCCAGCAGTCCCCCCCCGGGCGCAGGAAATTCACCCCTCCACTTT.

The chain carries TRBV20-1 and TRBJ1-1; 7 bases map to TRBD1. The germline gives CDR1 DFQATT, CDR2 SNEGSKA (reference sequence). CDR3 length: 13 residues. V lost 4 bases to trimming and J lost 5 bases; unmatched junction nucleotides: 7. The CDR3 here is CSAIATGETEAFF. The CDR3, as DNA: TGCAGTGCTATCGCCACAGGGGAGACTGAAGCTTTCTTT.

This rearrangement joins TRBV6-2 or TRBV6-3 to TRBJ2-1; 9 nucleotides align to TRBD2. The CDR3 loop spans 14 amino acids. CDR1 is MNHEY and CDR2 is SVGEGT in the germline V gene. The junction had 15 bases not matched to a gene; V was cut back by 8 bases and J by 13 bases. As DNA, the CDR3 is TGTGCCAGCGGAGTAGCGGGGGACCTTGTTTTTCAGTTCTTC. It translates to CASGVAGDLVFQFF.

The rearrangement joins TRBV7-3 to TRBJ2-7; D might be TRBD2 (6 bases). The CDR3 has 12 amino acids. The germline V gene encodes CDR1 SGHTA and CDR2 FQGTGA. V lost 6 bases to trimming and J lost 7 bases, with 13 bases between them. CDR3 nucleotide sequence: TGTGCCAGCAGGGGGATGGCGGGGGAGCAGTACTTC. Its protein product is CASRGMAGEQYF.